Included here is one T cell receptor (beta chain) sequence, with context. The data are from a study of blood T cell repertoires in COVID-19. Study-level information: Sites across the United States, Italy and Spain contributed samples from acute and convalescent COVID-19.

V was pared by 1 base and J by 4 bases, with 7 bases between. Germline CDR1 and CDR2: LNHNV and YYDKDF (reference sequence). This CDR3 is built from 13 residues. Under the authors' procedure: Reference gene primer amplification gave estimated nucleated cell counts. Only in-frame clones appear in the TCRdb table, and some are missing; sequencing was by immunoSEQ multiplex PCR. The V and J calls and clone size are taken from that table; D and trimming were inferred from the DNA. Found here are 120,000 to 150,000 clones, roughly nine tenths of them singletons; the top ten hold just over 3%. The V gene is TRBV15, the J gene TRBJ1-1, with D unclear. This clonotype was obtained from a woman between 55 and 75 years old with active COVID-19. Sample: peripheral blood. CDR3 nucleotides: TGTGCCACCAGCAGAGCCCTCTTCACTGAAGCTTTCTTT. Residues: CATSRALFTEAFF.